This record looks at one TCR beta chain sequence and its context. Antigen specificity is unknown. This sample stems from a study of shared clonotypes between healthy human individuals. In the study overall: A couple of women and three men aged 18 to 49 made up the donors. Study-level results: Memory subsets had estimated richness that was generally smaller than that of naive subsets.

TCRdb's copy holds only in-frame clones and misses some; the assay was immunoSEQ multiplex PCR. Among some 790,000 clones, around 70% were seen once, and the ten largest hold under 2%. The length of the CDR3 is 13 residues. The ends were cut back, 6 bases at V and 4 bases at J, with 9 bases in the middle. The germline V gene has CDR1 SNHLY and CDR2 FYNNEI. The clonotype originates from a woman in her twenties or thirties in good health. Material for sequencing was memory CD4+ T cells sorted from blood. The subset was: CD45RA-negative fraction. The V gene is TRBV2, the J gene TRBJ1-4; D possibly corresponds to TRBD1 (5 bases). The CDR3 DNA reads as TGTGCCAGCAGAAAGCAGGGTAATGAAAAACTGTTTTTT. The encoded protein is CASRKQGNEKLFF. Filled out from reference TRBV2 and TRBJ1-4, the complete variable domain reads EPEVTQTPSHQVTQMGQEVILRCVPISNHLYFYWYRQILGQKVEFLVSFYNNEISEKSEIFDDQFSVERPDGSNFTLKIRSTKLEDSAMYFCASRKQGNEKLFFGSGTQLSVL.